The 24 T cell receptor beta chains listed next were all sequenced from one sample in a study of T cell responses to AZD1222 COVID-19 vaccine. TCRdb keeps only in-frame clones here, not all; method: immunoSEQ multiplex PCR. The sample carries roughly 190,000 clones, around 90% recorded once. The source material was peripheral blood, sampled on day 0 of AZD1222 vaccination. These receptors all stem from an adult in good health.

CDR3 in amino acids: CASSIHTDTQYF. The CDR3 DNA follows: TGTGCCAGCAGTATCCACACAGATACGCAGTATTTT. This chain joins TRBV12-3 or TRBV12-4 and TRBJ2-3; no clear D gene. With 5 bases removed from V and 2 bases from J, the gap between germline ends came to 5 bases. The CDR3 consists of 12 residues.

A single count supports this clone. The J gene is TRBJ2-7, the V gene TRBV7-9; TRBD1 is a possible D gene (6 bases). Germline V gene lookup returns CDR1 SEHNR and CDR2 FQNEAQ (reference sequence). V was clipped by 4 bases and J by 3 bases, with 10 bases between them. The CDR3 is made up of 13 amino acids. The CDR3 nucleotides read TGTGCCAGCAGCTACCGACAGGTCTACGAGCAGTACTTC. Translating gives CASSYRQVYEQYF.

The V gene is TRBV11-3, the J gene TRBJ2-7; no clear D gene. Germline loops: CDR1 SGHNT, CDR2 YENEEA. This CDR3 spans 11 amino acids. The ends were cut back, 5 bases at V and 6 bases at J, with 8 bases in the middle. The CDR3 DNA reads as TGTGCCAGCAGCCCCCGGGTCGAGCAGTACTTC. Translating it yields CASSPRVEQYF. Using reference TRBV11-3 and TRBJ2-7 for the parts outside the CDR3, the full variable domain is EAGVVQSPRYKIIEKKQPVAFWCNPISGHNTLYWYLQNLGQGPELLIRYENEEAVDDSQLPKDRFSAERLKGVDSTLKIQPAELGDSAVYLCASSPRVEQYFGPGTRLTVT.

V usage is TRBV27 and J usage is TRBJ2-1; 7 nucleotides agree with TRBD2. With V trimmed by 3 bases and J by 2 bases, 7 bases remained unmatched. This CDR3 is 16 amino acids long. From germline, CDR1 is MNHEY and CDR2 SMNVEV (reference sequence). This chain's CDR3 is CASSLSPGLTYNEQFF. In nucleotides, the CDR3 is TGTGCCAGCAGTTTGTCCCCGGGACTAACCTACAATGAGCAGTTCTTC.

The chain has TRBV5-5 and TRBJ1-2; 10 bases line up with TRBD1. This CDR3 spans 16 amino acids. Germline V gene data show CDR1 as SGHKS and CDR2 as YYEKEE (reference sequence). The trim removed 6 bases at V and 4 bases at J, leaving 12 bases unmatched. For the CDR3, the DNA is TGTGCCAGCAAGGGGACCGGGACAGGGGTTGGCTATGGCTACACCTTC. This codes for CASKGTGTGVGYGYTF.

The chain recombines TRBV27 with TRBJ2-1, with a tentative D call TRBD1 (6 bases). Germline CDR1 and CDR2: MNHEY and SMNVEV (reference sequence). Between the trimmed V and J ends, which lost 6 bases and 7 bases, there was a span of 13 bases. The CDR3 is 13 residues long. CDR3 amino acids: CASRPHRENEQFF. For the CDR3, the DNA is TGTGCCAGCAGACCCCACAGGGAAAATGAGCAGTTCTTC.

The chain employs TRBV4-1 and TRBJ2-1; tentatively, D is TRBD2 (6 bases). This CDR3 region has 15 residues. Germline assignment: CDR1 MGHRA and CDR2 YSYEKL. With 0 bases removed from V and 4 bases from J, the gap between germline ends came to 10 bases. CDR3 bases: TGCGCCAGCAGCCAAGATCTTCGGGGGTACAATGAGCAGTTCTTC. It specifies CASSQDLRGYNEQFF.

The chain recombines TRBV7-8 with TRBJ1-5; D is undetermined. This CDR3 has 14 amino acids. V was cut by 1 base and J by 6 bases, with 10 bases left in between. From germline, CDR1 is SGHVS and CDR2 FQNEAQ. The CDR3 reads CASSLDRGGQPQHF. CDR3 sequence (DNA): TGTGCCAGCAGCTTAGACCGGGGAGGTCAGCCCCAGCATTTT.

The genes are TRBV15 and TRBJ2-2; 7 nucleotides agree with TRBD1. Germline CDR1 reads LNHNV; CDR2 reads YYDKDF (reference sequence). This CDR3 has 14 amino acids. V dropped 10 bases and J dropped 0; count of bases not matched to a gene: 5. The CDR3 protein is CAIPGGTNTGELFF. DNA of the CDR3: TGTGCCATCCCAGGGGGTACGAACACCGGGGAGCTGTTTTTT. Combining the CDR3 with reference TRBV15 and TRBJ2-2 gives the whole variable domain DAMVIQNPRYQVTQFGKPVTLSCSQTLNHNVMYWYQQKSSQAPKLLFHYYDKDFNNEADTPDNFQSRRPNTSFCFLDIRSPGLGDTAMYLCAIPGGTNTGELFFGEGSRLTVL.

This clone came up once. V gene TRBV20-1 combines with J gene TRBJ2-1; D perhaps matches TRBD2 (6 bases). The CDR3 contains 11 residues. Trimming took 5 bases from V and 9 from J, leaving 11 bases between them. Germline CDR1 is DFQATT and CDR2 is SNEGSKA (reference sequence). The CDR3 here is CSAPGVSEQFF. DNA for the CDR3: TGCAGTGCTCCGGGGGTTAGTGAGCAGTTCTTC.

The chain links TRBV25-1 to TRBJ2-7, with D tentatively TRBD1 (6 bases). CDR3 size: 15 residues. With 5 bases removed from V and 0 bases from J, the gap between germline ends came to 14 bases. The germline V gene encodes CDR1 MGHDK and CDR2 SYGVNS. CDR3 protein: CASSRPGVLSYEQYF. CDR3 DNA: TGTGCCAGCAGTCGCCCAGGGGTCCTCTCCTACGAGCAGTACTTC.

The genes are TRBV6-2 or TRBV6-3 and TRBJ1-5; TRBD1 matches 9 bases. Trimming removed 5 bases from V and 4 bases from J; junction bases left unmatched: 9. In germline, CDR1 is MNHEY, CDR2 SVGEGT. The CDR3 spans 16 residues. As DNA, the CDR3 is TGTGCCAGCAGTGACTATGGACAGGGGTGGAATCAGCCCCAGCATTTT. Translating it yields CASSDYGQGWNQPQHF.

CDR3 sequence: CASSINRGLSSGANVLTF. CDR3 DNA: TGTGCCAGCAGTATAAACAGGGGGCTGAGCTCTGGGGCCAACGTCCTGACTTTC. V is TRBV27 and J is TRBJ2-6; 9 bases agree with TRBD1. Germline CDR1 MNHEY, CDR2 SMNVEV (reference sequence). This CDR3 spans 18 amino acids. V lost 5 bases to trimming and J lost 0 bases; unmatched junction nucleotides: 8. The full variable domain, its missing parts supplied by reference TRBV27 and TRBJ2-6, is EAQVTQNPRYLITVTGKKLTVTCSQNMNHEYMSWYRQDPGLGLRQIYYSMNVEVTDKGDVPEGYKVSRKEKRNFPLILESPSPNQTSLYFCASSINRGLSSGANVLTFGAGSRLTVL.

V and J are TRBV6-2 or TRBV6-3 and TRBJ2-7; no reliable D call. Trimming stripped 0 bases from V and 4 bases from J, with 10 bases between. CDR1 is MNHEY, CDR2 SVGEGT, per germline. This CDR3 contains 14 residues. The CDR3 DNA follows: TGTGCCAGCAGTTACTCGATCCTCGCGTACGAGCAGTACTTC. This gives the protein CASSYSILAYEQYF.

The CDR3 DNA is TGCGCCAGCAGTTCACAGGGACAGGGAGTGGAGACCCAGTACTTC. Translated, it gives CASSSQGQGVETQYF. V is TRBV5-1 and J is TRBJ2-5, with 9 bases that match TRBD1. Unmatched junction bases numbered 10, after V lost 5 bases and J lost 5 bases. The V gene's germline CDR1 is SGHRS and CDR2 YFSETQ. The CDR3 contains 15 residues.

The rearrangement uses TRBV6-1 and TRBJ1-1; D is perhaps TRBD1 (6 bases). Germline lookup yields CDR1 MNHNS and CDR2 SASEGT. The V end was cut by 1 base, the J end by 6 bases, with 15 bases between. This CDR3 region has 15 residues. CDR3 loop: CASSEGGAGKAEAFF. The DNA of the CDR3 is TGTGCCAGCAGTGAAGGGGGGGCAGGGAAAGCTGAAGCTTTCTTT.

V is TRBV19 and J is TRBJ1-5; D not certain. Germline CDR1 LNHDA, CDR2 SQIVND (reference sequence). The V end was cut by 5 bases, the J end by 0 bases, with 11 bases between. This CDR3 is built from 15 residues. CDR3: CASSRAPYSNQPQHF. The CDR3 coding sequence is TGTGCCAGTAGTCGGGCACCTTATAGCAATCAGCCCCAGCATTTT.

V gene TRBV27 combines with J gene TRBJ2-1; D unresolved. The CDR3 extends over 16 amino acids. Germline CDR1 and CDR2: MNHEY and SMNVEV (reference sequence). The V gene lost 5 bases and the J gene lost 2 bases, with 16 bases spanning the gap. The CDR3 region is CASSISGAATYNEQFF. The CDR3 nucleotides read TGTGCCAGCAGTATCTCCGGAGCCGCCACCTACAATGAGCAGTTCTTC.

The chain uses TRBV6-6 and TRBJ1-1; D perhaps matches TRBD1 (5 bases). V lost 6 bases and J 0 bases, leaving 11 bases between the germline ends. CDR1 is MNHNY and CDR2 is SVGAGI in the germline V gene (reference sequence). CDR3 length: 14 amino acids. As DNA, the CDR3 is TGTGCCAGCAGGGAACGGGGGGTGAACACTGAAGCTTTCTTT. Translation gives CASRERGVNTEAFF.

Notes on this clone: This same CDR3 is encoded by further DNA sequences in the sample. The rearrangement links TRBV9 to TRBJ2-7; TRBD2 might be the D (6 bases). Germline V gives CDR1 SGDLS, CDR2 YYNGEE. The CDR3 spans 14 residues. V was cut by 0 bases and J by 1 base, with 8 bases left in between. The CDR3 nucleotides are TGTGCCAGCAGCGTAGGGGGGGTTTCCTACGAGCAGTACTTC. Its translation: CASSVGGVSYEQYF.

This clone was observed once. Other nucleotide sequences from this sample produce the same CDR3. The V and J genes are TRBV10-3 and TRBJ2-3, with D uncertain. V dropped 3 bases and J dropped 6 bases, with 4 bases sitting between them. CDR1 is ENHRY, CDR2 SYGVKD, per germline. This CDR3 region has 11 residues. As DNA, the CDR3 is TGTGCCATCAGTGAATCTGATACGCAGTATTTT. Translated: CAISESDTQYF.

The V gene is TRBV7-2, the J gene TRBJ2-7; D remains ambiguous. This CDR3 is built from 13 residues. The germline V gene has CDR1 SGHTA and CDR2 FQGNSA. With 5 bases removed from V and 3 bases from J, the gap between germline ends came to 11 bases. CDR3 in DNA: TGTGCCAGCAGCCTAGTACGTGGCTACGAGCAGTACTTC. Amino acids: CASSLVRGYEQYF.

The rearrangement uses TRBV19 and TRBJ1-4, with D perhaps matching TRBD1 (5 bases). The CDR3 is 13 residues long. V lost 4 bases and J lost 4, with 7 bases in between. In germline, CDR1 is LNHDA, CDR2 SQIVND (reference sequence). The CDR3 loop reads CASSRQINEKLFF. The CDR3 DNA follows: TGTGCCAGTAGTAGACAGATTAATGAAAAACTGTTTTTT.

The V call is TRBV19, the J call TRBJ2-5; D possibly corresponds to TRBD2 (5 bases). The V gene's germline CDR1 is LNHDA and CDR2 SQIVND (reference sequence). V dropped 5 bases and J dropped 5 bases, with 12 bases sitting between them. The CDR3 spans 13 residues. The CDR3 loop is CASSVLVGETQYF. As DNA, the CDR3 is TGTGCCAGTAGTGTACTAGTAGGGGAGACCCAGTACTTC. Using reference TRBV19 and TRBJ2-5 for the parts outside the CDR3, the full variable domain is DGGITQSPKYLFRKEGQNVTLSCEQNLNHDAMYWYRQDPGQGLRLIYYSQIVNDFQKGDIAEGYSVSREKKESFPLTVTSAQKNPTAFYLCASSVLVGETQYFGPGTRLLVL.